This T cell receptor (beta chain) came from a study of blood T cells in healthy people across ages. Study-level background: About one barcoded TCR beta cDNA was captured per two T cells.

For the second PCR, which ran for 7 to 11 cycles, a sample-barcoded 5' primer and a J-beta primer mix were used. The authors tagged each cDNA molecule using a template-switch adaptor with 12 random nucleotides. One entry per CDR3 protein, called by TCRdb with MiXCR from the 5' RACE reads. The sample lists approximately 1,000,000 distinct CDR3 sequences; 40% to 45% were seen once. This clonotype was counted between two and nine times. The antigen remains undetermined. V shed 5 bases, J shed 8 bases, and the junction held 12 bases outside the gene matches. CDR3 length: 17 amino acids. Study-wide findings and caveats: CMV status of donors was not determined, possibly confounding expanded clonotype changes.

Sequencing was done on a sample of blood. The chain has TRBV12-3 or TRBV12-4 and TRBJ2-1; 13 bases match TRBD2. The sequence derives from a woman aged 55-75 years in good health. The chain's CDR3 is CASSHATSGRANDEQFF. In DNA form, the CDR3 reads TGTGCCAGCAGTCACGCAACTAGCGGGAGGGCCAATGATGAGCAGTTCTTC.